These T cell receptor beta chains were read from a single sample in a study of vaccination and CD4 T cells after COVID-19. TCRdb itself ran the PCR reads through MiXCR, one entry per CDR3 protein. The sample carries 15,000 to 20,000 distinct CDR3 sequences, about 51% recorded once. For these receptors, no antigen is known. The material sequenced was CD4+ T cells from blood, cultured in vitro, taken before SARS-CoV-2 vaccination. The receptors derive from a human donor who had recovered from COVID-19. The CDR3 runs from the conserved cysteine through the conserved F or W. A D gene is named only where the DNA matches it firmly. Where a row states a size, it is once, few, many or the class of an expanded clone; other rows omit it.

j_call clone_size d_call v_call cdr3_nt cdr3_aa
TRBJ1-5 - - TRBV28 TGTGCCAGCAGTTGGGGGGGTCAGCCCCAGCATTTT CASSWGGQPQHF
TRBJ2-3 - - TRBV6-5 TGTGCCAGCAGTTCCCCCAGGGGCAGGACCACAGATACGCAGTATTTT CASSSPRGRTTDTQYF
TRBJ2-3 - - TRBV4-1 TGCGCCAGTAAAGCGAACAGGGTTAGCACAGATACGCAGTATTTT CASKANRVSTDTQYF
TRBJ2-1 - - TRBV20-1 TGCAGTGCTAGAGATCGACTGCTCTACAATGAGCAGTTCTTC CSARDRLLYNEQFF
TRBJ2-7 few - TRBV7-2 TGTGCCAGCAGCTTAGTAGCTTCTAGGGGGGAGCAGTACTTC CASSLVASRGEQYF
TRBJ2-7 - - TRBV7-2 TGTGCCAGCAGCCTACAGGGTTACGAGCAGTACTTC CASSLQGYEQYF
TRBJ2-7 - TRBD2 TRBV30 TGTGCCTGGAGTACCGGACTAGCGGAAAGCTCCTACGAGCAGTACTTC CAWSTGLAESSYEQYF
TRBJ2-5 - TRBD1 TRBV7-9 TGTGCCAGCAGCTCAAGCCCGGGACAGGGGAAGGAGACCCAGTACTTC CASSSSPGQGKETQYF
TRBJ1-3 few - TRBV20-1 TGCAGTGCTCTTAAACGGACATATGGAAACACCATATATTTT CSALKRTYGNTIYF
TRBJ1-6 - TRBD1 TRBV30 TGTGCCTGGAGCCCCGTAACAGGGGCAGCTAATTCACCCCTCCACTTT CAWSPVTGAANSPLHF
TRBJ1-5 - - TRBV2 TGTGCCAGCAGCGTGCCCCCCGGGGGAGGAAGGGATCAGCCCCAGCATTTT CASSVPPGGGRDQPQHF
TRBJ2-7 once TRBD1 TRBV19 TGTGCCAGTAGTATATCCCCTGGGACAGACCACGAGCAGTACTTC CASSISPGTDHEQYF
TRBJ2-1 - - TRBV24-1 TGTGCCACCAGTGATGCGACACGGGCGACGAGGAATGAGCAGTTCTTC CATSDATRATRNEQFF
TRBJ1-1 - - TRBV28 TGTGCCAGCAGTTCGGGACCCATCAACACTGAAGCTTTCTTT CASSSGPINTEAFF
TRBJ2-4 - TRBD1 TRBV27 TGTGCCAGCAGTGCCCGACAGGGGGCCAAAAACATTCAGTACTTC CASSARQGAKNIQYF
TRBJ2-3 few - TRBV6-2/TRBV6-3 TGTGCCAGCAGTTACTCGAGTACGGGAAGGAGTCAAGATACGCAGTATTTT CASSYSSTGRSQDTQYF
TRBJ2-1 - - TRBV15 TGTGCCACCAGCTTGGAGCTTCGGCTTAATGAGCAGTTCTTC CATSLELRLNEQFF
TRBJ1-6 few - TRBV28 TGTGCCAGCAGTGGAACCACAGCTTCACCCCTCCACTTT CASSGTTASPLHF
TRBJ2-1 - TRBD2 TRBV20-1 TGCAGTGCTAGAGATATAGCGGGAGGACGCTACAATGAGCAGTTCTTC CSARDIAGGRYNEQFF
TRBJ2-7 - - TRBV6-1 TGTGCCAGCAGCGAACGGAAGCTGCGTTTCAAGGGCACCTACGAGCAGTACTTC CASSERKLRFKGTYEQYF
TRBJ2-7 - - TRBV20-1 TGCAGTGCTATCACGGACCGGGTTGAGCAGTACTTC CSAITDRVEQYF
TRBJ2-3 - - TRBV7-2 TGTGCCAGCAGCTTAGCGCTGGGGCGGGCAACAGATACGCAGTATTTT CASSLALGRATDTQYF
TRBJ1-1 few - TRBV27 TGTGCCAGCAGTTTTAAGGGGGTTTGGGACACTGAAGCTTTCTTT CASSFKGVWDTEAFF
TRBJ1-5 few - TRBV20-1 TGCAGTGCTAGAGATCAGTTGTTGGGGAGTAATCAGCCCCAGCATTTT CSARDQLLGSNQPQHF
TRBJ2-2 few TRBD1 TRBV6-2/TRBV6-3 TGTGCCAGCAGTTCTTGGAGGACAGGGGCGAACACCGGGGAGCTGTTTTTT CASSSWRTGANTGELFF
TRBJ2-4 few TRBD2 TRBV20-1 TGCAGTGCTAGATTAGGCGGGGGAGAGAACATTCAGTACTTC CSARLGGGENIQYF
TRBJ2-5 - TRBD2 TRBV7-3 TGTGCCAGCAGCTTAAATGGCGTAAGTTCGACTAGCGGGAGAGGAGAGACCCAGTACTTC CASSLNGVSSTSGRGETQYF
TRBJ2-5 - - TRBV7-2 TGTGCCAGCAGCTTTAAAGCGGACCAAGAGACCCAGTACTTC CASSFKADQETQYF
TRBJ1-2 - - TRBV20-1 TGCAGTGCTAGAGACCCCACGGGGTTTGGCTACACCTTC CSARDPTGFGYTF
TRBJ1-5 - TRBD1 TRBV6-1 TGTGCCAGCAGAACAGGGGGCGCATGGCAGCCCCAGCATTTT CASRTGGAWQPQHF
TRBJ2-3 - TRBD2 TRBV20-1 TGCAGTGCTAGGTGGCCGCCGTCTGTGGGGACTAGCGGGAGGGCCACCACAGATACGCAGTATTTT CSARWPPSVGTSGRATTDTQYF
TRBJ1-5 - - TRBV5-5 TGTGCCAGCAGCTTGGGGTTCGGGGAGGGCCAGCCCCAGCATTTT CASSLGFGEGQPQHF
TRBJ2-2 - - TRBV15 TGTGCCACCAGCAGAGATTTCGGGCAGGGGGGGGCCGGGGAGCTGTTTTTT CATSRDFGQGGAGELFF
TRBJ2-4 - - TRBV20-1 TGCAGTGCTTTCCGGGACACCCCGTTGTACTTC CSAFRDTPLYF
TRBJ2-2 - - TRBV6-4 TGTGCCAGCAGTGGGGGGAACACCGGGGAGCTGTTTTTT CASSGGNTGELFF
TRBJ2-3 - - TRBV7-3 TGTGCCAGCAGCGTCCAATCCACAGATACGCAGTATTTT CASSVQSTDTQYF